This T cell receptor beta chain comes out of a study of identical twins. Broader study findings: Out-of-frame TCR alpha sharing in monozygotic twins exceeded recombination model predictions. Out-of-frame beta chain sequences displayed weaker excess sharing between twins.

In this sample, this clonotype turned up once. Its specificity is unknown. The CDR3 spans 13 residues. The V gene lost 4 bases and the J gene lost 1 base, with 7 bases spanning the gap. The germline V gene has CDR1 SGHNT and CDR2 YENEEA. A universal primer site arose from template switching, and cDNA bore unique molecular identifiers. TCRdb re-derived calls from the 5' RACE reads in MiXCR, one entry per CDR3 protein. The table records under 450,000 distinct CDR3 sequences, 18% of them present only once. This receptor was obtained from a man in his forties or fifties in good health. The J gene is TRBJ2-5, the V gene TRBV11-3; D may be TRBD1 (5 bases). Input material: naive T cells sorted from blood. The DNA for the CDR3 is TGTGCCAGCAGCTACGACAGCCAAGAGACCCAGTACTTC. Protein: CASSYDSQETQYF.